This record concerns one T cell receptor (beta chain) sequence. What it recognizes is unknown. A sample-barcoded 5' primer and a J-beta primer mix were used in a second PCR of roughly 6 to 11 cycles. TCRdb called the 5' RACE reads again in MiXCR, with one record for every CDR3 protein. The sample carries over a million distinct CDR3 sequences, approximately 60% recorded once. The data originate from a study of blood T cells in healthy people across ages. General study results and limits: Roughly linearly, TCR beta diversity per million T cells fell as age increased.

This CDR3 has 15 amino acids. With 5 bases clipped from V and 8 bases from J, the junction kept 11 bases outside the gene matches. CDR1 and CDR2 (germline): MGHDK, SYGVNS. Peripheral blood was drawn, around 9.5 milliliters per donor. Sequencing was done on a sample of blood. The rearrangement uses TRBV25-1 and TRBJ1-4; 7 nucleotides match TRBD1. This TCR came from a man in his late teens or twenties in good health. As DNA, the CDR3 is TGTGCCAGCAGTCCCACAGGGGCGGGGAGAGAAAAACTGTTTTTT. It yields the protein CASSPTGAGREKLFF.